This section outlines one T cell receptor (beta chain) sequence together with its context. What it recognizes is unknown. The PCR used 60 Vbeta and 13 Jbeta primers. Assay: immunoSEQ multiplex PCR; the TCRdb copy retains only in-frame clones and omits some. The sample holds about 57,000 clones, roughly four fifths seen once. Healthy bone marrow donors formed the donor group. The donors, nominally healthy at sampling, likely had unrecorded immune exposures. The entry originates in a study of cytomegalovirus exposure and HLA in healthy donors. Regarding the study as a whole: For cytomegalovirus status, the classifier reportedly gave diagnoses with high specificity and sensitivity.

CDR1 and CDR2 (germline): LGHNT, FRNRAP. The V and J ends lost 3 bases and 6 bases, in that order; junction bases with no gene match: 3. CDR3 size: 14 residues. V gene TRBV12-5 combines with J gene TRBJ2-1; TRBD2 matches 9 bases. This receptor was obtained from a man aged 25 to 45 in good health and CMV-seronegative. The sequenced sample was PBMCs. Written as DNA, the CDR3 is TGTGCTAGTGGTTTAAGCGGGGGGCTCAATGAGCAGTTCTTC. This encodes CASGLSGGLNEQFF.